A single sample gave rise to the 2 T cell receptor beta chains below, sequenced in a study of cytomegalovirus exposure and HLA in healthy donors. Researchers ran the PCR with 60 Vbeta and 13 Jbeta primers. Measured with immunoSEQ multiplex PCR; TCRdb has only the in-frame clones, and not every one. The data hold 150,000 to 200,000 clones, with roughly 80% observed a single time. Sequencing input: PBMCs. The receptors stem from a man aged 35-49 years in good health and CMV-seropositive.

The V call is TRBV5-1, the J call TRBJ1-5; D remains ambiguous. The V and J ends lost 0 bases and 5 bases respectively, with 6 bases between them. From germline, CDR1 is SGHRS and CDR2 YFSETQ. This CDR3 contains 13 residues. The CDR3 sequence is CASSLGEHQPQHF. The CDR3 nucleotides are TGCGCCAGCAGCTTGGGGGAGCATCAGCCCCAGCATTTT.

Only a few counts were recorded for this clone. The chain combines TRBV5-6 with TRBJ2-1; TRBD1 matches at 8 bases. Germline CDR1 SGHDT, CDR2 YYEEEE. The trim removed 2 bases at V and 4 bases at J, leaving 5 bases unmatched. The CDR3 sequence is 15 residues long. As DNA, the CDR3 is TGTGCCAGCAGCTTACCAGGGGGCATTTACAATGAGCAGTTCTTC. Amino acid sequence: CASSLPGGIYNEQFF.